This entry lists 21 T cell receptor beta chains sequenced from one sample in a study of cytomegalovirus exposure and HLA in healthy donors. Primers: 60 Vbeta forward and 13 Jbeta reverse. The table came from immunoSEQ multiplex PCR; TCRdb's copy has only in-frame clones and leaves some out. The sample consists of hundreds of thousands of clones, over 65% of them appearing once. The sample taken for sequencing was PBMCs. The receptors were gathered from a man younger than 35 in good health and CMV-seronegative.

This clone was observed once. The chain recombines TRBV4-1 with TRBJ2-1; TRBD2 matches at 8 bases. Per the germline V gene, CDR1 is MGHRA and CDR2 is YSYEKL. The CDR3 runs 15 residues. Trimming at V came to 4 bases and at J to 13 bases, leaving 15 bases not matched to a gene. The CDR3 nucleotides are TGCGCCAGCAGCCTAGGAACTAGCGGTCCTCAAAACCAGTTCTTC. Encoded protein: CASSLGTSGPQNQFF.

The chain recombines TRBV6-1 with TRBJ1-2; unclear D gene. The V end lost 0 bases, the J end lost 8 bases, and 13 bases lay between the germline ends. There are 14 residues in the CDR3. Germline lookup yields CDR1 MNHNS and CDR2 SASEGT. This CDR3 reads CASSEALTVRGYTF. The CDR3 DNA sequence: TGTGCCAGCAGTGAAGCCCTGACGGTGCGGGGCTACACCTTC.

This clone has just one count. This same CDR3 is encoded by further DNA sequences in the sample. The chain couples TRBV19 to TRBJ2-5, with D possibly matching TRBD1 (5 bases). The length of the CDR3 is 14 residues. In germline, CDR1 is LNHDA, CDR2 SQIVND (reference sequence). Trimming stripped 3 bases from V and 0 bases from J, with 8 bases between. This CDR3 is CASSMGRHQETQYF. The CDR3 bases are TGTGCCAGTAGTATGGGGCGGCACCAAGAGACCCAGTACTTC.

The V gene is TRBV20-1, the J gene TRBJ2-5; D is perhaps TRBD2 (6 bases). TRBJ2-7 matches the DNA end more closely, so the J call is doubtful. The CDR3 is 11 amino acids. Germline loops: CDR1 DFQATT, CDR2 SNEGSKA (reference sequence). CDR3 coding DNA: TGCAGTGCCAGGAGGGCCTACGAGCAGTACTTC. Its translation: CSARRAYEQYF.

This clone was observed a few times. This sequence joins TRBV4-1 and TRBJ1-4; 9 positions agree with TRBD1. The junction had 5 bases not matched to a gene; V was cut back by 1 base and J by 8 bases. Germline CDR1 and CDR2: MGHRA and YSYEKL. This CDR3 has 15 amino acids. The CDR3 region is CASSQAGTGSEKLFF. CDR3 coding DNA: TGCGCCAGCAGCCAAGCCGGGACAGGGAGCGAAAAACTGTTTTTT.

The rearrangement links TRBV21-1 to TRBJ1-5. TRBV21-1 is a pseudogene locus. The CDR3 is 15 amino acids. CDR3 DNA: TGTGCCAGCAGCAAAGTGGGGGGGATAGGTCAGCCCCAGCATTTT. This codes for CASSKVGGIGQPQHF.

CDR3 sequence (DNA): TGTGCCAGCAGTGTACACAGGGAATTGGGTAATGAAAAACTGTTTTTT. Translating it yields CASSVHRELGNEKLFF. V usage is TRBV6-1 and J usage is TRBJ1-4; a weak D match, TRBD1 (6 bases). The CDR3 is 16 residues long. V was pared by 4 bases and J by 4 bases, with 16 bases between. The germline V gene has CDR1 MNHNS and CDR2 SASEGT.

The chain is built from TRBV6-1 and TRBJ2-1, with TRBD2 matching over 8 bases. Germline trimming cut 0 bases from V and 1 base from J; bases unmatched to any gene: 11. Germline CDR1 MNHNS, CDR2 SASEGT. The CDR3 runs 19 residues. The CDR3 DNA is TGTGCCAGCAGTGAAGCGCTTCGGGGAGCGGGAGTGTCCTACAATGAGCAGTTCTTC. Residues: CASSEALRGAGVSYNEQFF.

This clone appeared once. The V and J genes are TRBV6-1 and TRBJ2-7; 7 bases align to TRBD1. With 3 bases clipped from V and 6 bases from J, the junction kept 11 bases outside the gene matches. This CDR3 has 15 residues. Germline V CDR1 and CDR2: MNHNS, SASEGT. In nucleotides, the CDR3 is TGTGCCAGCAGTGAGACCACAGGGGCTTTGGGCGAGCAGTACTTC. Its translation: CASSETTGALGEQYF.

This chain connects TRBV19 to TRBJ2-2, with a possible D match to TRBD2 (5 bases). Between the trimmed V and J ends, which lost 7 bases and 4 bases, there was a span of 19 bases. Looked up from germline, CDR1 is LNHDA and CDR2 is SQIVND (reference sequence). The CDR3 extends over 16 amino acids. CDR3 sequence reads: CASKLWSGDFTGELFF. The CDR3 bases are TGTGCCAGTAAGTTGTGGAGCGGAGACTTCACCGGGGAGCTGTTTTTT.

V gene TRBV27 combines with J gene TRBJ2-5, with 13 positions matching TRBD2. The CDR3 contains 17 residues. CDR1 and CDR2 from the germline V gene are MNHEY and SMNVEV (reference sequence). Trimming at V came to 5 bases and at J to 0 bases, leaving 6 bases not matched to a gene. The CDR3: CASSLGTSGMYQETQYF. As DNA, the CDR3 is TGTGCCAGCAGTCTAGGGACTAGCGGGATGTACCAAGAGACCCAGTACTTC.

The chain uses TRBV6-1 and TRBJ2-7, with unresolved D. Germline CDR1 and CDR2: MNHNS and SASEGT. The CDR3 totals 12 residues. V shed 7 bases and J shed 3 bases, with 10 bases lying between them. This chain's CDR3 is CASNRFGYEQYF. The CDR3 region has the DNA TGTGCCAGCAACCGGTTTGGCTACGAGCAGTACTTC.

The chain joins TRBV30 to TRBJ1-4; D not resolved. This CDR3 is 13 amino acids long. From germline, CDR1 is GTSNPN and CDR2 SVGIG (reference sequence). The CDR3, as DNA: TGTGGAATCATGAGTGGTGCTAATGAAAAACTGTTTTTT. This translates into CGIMSGANEKLFF.

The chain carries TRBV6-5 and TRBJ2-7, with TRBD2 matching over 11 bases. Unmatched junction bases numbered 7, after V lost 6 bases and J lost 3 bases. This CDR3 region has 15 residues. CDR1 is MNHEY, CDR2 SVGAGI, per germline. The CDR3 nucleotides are TGTGCCAGCAGCCAAGGACTAGCGGGTGACTACGAGCAGTACTTC. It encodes CASSQGLAGDYEQYF.

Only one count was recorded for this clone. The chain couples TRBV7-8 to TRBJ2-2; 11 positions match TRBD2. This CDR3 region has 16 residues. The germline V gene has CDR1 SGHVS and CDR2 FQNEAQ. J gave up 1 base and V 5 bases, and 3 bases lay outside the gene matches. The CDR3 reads CASSTGLAVNTGELFF. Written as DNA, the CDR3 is TGTGCCAGCAGCACGGGACTAGCGGTGAACACCGGGGAGCTGTTTTTT.

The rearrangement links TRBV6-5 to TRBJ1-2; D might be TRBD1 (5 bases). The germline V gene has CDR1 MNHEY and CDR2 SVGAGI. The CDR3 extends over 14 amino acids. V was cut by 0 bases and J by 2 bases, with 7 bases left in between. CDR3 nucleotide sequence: TGTGCCAGCAGTTACTCGCCAGGGAACTATGGCTACACCTTC. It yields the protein CASSYSPGNYGYTF.

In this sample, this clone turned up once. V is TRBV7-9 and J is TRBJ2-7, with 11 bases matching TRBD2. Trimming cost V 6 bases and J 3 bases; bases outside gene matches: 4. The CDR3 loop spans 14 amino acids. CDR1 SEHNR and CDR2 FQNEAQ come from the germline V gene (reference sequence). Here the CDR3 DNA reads TGTGCCAGCAGTCCTAGCGGGAGGCTCTACGAGCAGTACTTC. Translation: CASSPSGRLYEQYF.

DNA for the CDR3: TGTGCCAGCAGTGAAGGCTGGCGGGAGGGCCAAAATGAGCAGTTCTTC. It is translated as CASSEGWREGQNEQFF. This rearrangement joins TRBV2 to TRBJ2-1, with 9 bases aligning to TRBD2. In germline, CDR1 is SNHLY, CDR2 FYNNEI. CDR3 length: 16 amino acids. V lost 1 base, J lost 7 bases, and 8 bases stayed unmatched.

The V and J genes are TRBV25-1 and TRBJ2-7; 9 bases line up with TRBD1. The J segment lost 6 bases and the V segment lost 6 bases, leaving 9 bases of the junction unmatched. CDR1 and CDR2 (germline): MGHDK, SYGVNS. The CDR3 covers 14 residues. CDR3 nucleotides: TGTGCCAGCAGCTTGACAGGGGGTTACCGCGAGCAGTACTTC. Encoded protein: CASSLTGGYREQYF.

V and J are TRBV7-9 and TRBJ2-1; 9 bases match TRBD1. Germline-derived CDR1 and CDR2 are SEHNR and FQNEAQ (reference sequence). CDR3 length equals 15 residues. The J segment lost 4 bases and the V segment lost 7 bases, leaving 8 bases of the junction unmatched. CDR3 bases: TGTGCCAGCACCACAGGGGGCTTAACGTACAATGAGCAGTTCTTC. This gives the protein CASTTGGLTYNEQFF.

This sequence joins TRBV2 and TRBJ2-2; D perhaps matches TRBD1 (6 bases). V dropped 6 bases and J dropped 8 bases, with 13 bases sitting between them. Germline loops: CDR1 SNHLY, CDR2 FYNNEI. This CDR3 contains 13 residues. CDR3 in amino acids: CASRRTASGELFF. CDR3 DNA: TGTGCCAGCAGACGGACAGCGTCGGGGGAGCTGTTTTTT.